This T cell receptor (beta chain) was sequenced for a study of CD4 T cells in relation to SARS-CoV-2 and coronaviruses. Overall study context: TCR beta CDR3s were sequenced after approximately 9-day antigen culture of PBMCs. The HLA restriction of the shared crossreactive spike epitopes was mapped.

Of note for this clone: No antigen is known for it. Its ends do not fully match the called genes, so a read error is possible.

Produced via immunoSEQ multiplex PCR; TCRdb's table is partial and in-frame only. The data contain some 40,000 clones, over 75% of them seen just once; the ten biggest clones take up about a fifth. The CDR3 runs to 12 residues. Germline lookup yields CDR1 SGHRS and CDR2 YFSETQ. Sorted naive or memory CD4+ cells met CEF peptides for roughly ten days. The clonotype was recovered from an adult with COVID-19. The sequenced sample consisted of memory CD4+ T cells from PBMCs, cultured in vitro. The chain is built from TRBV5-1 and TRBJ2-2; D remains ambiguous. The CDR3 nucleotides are TGCGCCAGCAGCTTAAACATCGGGGAGCTGTTTTTT. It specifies CASSLNIGELFF. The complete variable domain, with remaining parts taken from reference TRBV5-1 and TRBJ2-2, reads KAGVTQTPRYLIKTRGQQVTLSCSPISGHRSVSWYQQTPGQGLQFLFEYFSETQRNKGNFPGRFSGRQFSNSRSEMNVSTLELGDSALYLCASSLNIGELFFGEGSRLTVL.